These T cell receptor beta chains were read from a single sample in a study of CD8+ T cells in alopecia areata. Measured with immunoSEQ multiplex PCR; TCRdb has only the in-frame clones, and not every one. This sample has more than 200,000 clones, with roughly 40% found just once. The sequencing here drew on CD4+ T cells sorted from blood, taken around week 36, from a patient treated with tofacitinib. These receptors came from a human donor with alopecia areata. Each CDR3 is given with its conserved first and last residue. A D gene is named only where the DNA matches it firmly. Not every row has a clone size; where given, it reads once, few, many or a size class.

TRBJ2-1 TRBV29-1 - TRBD1 TGCAGCGTTCGAGGACAGGGTTTTAGTGAGCAGTTCTTC CSVRGQGFSEQFF
TRBJ2-7 TRBV7-3 - - TGTGCCAGCAGCCCGGAGGGGGGACCCTACGAGCAGTACTTC CASSPEGGPYEQYF
TRBJ2-4 TRBV29-1 few - TGCAGCGTTGAAGAGGGGGCCCAAAACATTCAGTACTTC CSVEEGAQNIQYF
TRBJ1-1 TRBV5-1 - - TGCGCCAGCAGCCCCTCGTGGGGGGGAACTGAAGCTTTCTTT CASSPSWGGTEAFF
TRBJ2-7 TRBV5-1 once TRBD2 TGCGCCAGCAGCACATCCGGGACTAGCTTCGACGAGCAGTACTTC CASSTSGTSFDEQYF
TRBJ2-3 TRBV7-2 - TRBD2 TGTGCCAGCAGCTCTCCGCTAGCGGGGCTCACAGATACGCAGTATTTT CASSSPLAGLTDTQYF
TRBJ2-1 TRBV5-4 - TRBD2 TGTGCCAGCAGCGTGACTAGCTCCCATGAGCAGTTCTTC CASSVTSSHEQFF
TRBJ1-5 TRBV30 - - TGTGCCTGGAGTCGGGGTAGTGGGAATCAGCCCCAGCATTTT CAWSRGSGNQPQHF
TRBJ2-7 TRBV7-6 few TRBD2 TGTGCCAGCAGCTTATATCTAGCGGGAGAGTACGAGCAGTACTTC CASSLYLAGEYEQYF
TRBJ1-5 TRBV15 - - TGTGCCACCAGCAGAGCCTTGGGGGGGAATCAGCCCCAGCATTTT CATSRALGGNQPQHF
TRBJ1-1 TRBV5-4 - - TGTGCCAGCAGCACGGCGGGAGGCACTGAAGCTTTCTTT CASSTAGGTEAFF
TRBJ2-3 TRBV6-5 - TRBD2 TGTGCCAGCAGCCGAATAGCGGGAGAAGGAGATACGCAGTATTTT CASSRIAGEGDTQYF
TRBJ2-1 TRBV19 few - TGTGCCAGTAGTCCTATGGAGGGAAGAGAGAGAACTGAGCAGTTCTTC CASSPMEGRERTEQFF
TRBJ1-2 TRBV29-1 - - TGCAGCGTTGAAGGTCCCTCCATCGCGGGTGGCTACACCTTC CSVEGPSIAGGYTF
TRBJ1-1 TRBV27 many - TGTGCCAGCAAACAGACAGGAGGAAGGAACACTGAAGCTTTCTTT CASKQTGGRNTEAFF
TRBJ1-2 TRBV29-1 - TRBD1 TGCAGCGCCGAGGGACAGGGGGCAAACTATGGCTACACCTTC CSAEGQGANYGYTF
TRBJ1-2 TRBV7-9 few - TGTGCCAGCAGCTCCGGAAAGGGTGGCTATGGCTACACCTTC CASSSGKGGYGYTF
TRBJ2-3 TRBV5-4 - - TGTGCCAGCAGCTTGGACACCAGAAGCACAGATACGCAGTATTTT CASSLDTRSTDTQYF
TRBJ2-2 TRBV4-3 - - TGCGCCAGCAGTGCTACCGGGGAGCTGTTTTTT CASSATGELFF
TRBJ1-4 TRBV18 - - TGTGCCAGCTCACCCCGGGACGGAGGTGAAAAACTGTTTTTT CASSPRDGGEKLFF
TRBJ1-4 TRBV28 few - TGTGCCAGCAGTTTAGGAGGTCTTGGAGAAAAACTGTTTTTT CASSLGGLGEKLFF
TRBJ2-3 TRBV5-4 - TRBD2 TGTGCCAGCAGCTTGGACGGGAGGAACACAGATACGCAGTATTTT CASSLDGRNTDTQYF
TRBJ2-2 TRBV6-1 - - TGTGCCAGCAGTGAATGGGCCGAATTGGCGAACACCGGGGAGCTGTTTTTT CASSEWAELANTGELFF
TRBJ2-3 TRBV15 - TRBD1 TGTGCCACCAGCAGAGGTGGACAGGGAACAGATACGCAGTATTTT CATSRGGQGTDTQYF
TRBJ2-5 TRBV5-5 few TRBD1 TGTGCCAGCAGCCCGACAGGGTGGGAGACCCAGTACTTC CASSPTGWETQYF
TRBJ2-7 TRBV5-1 - - TGCGCCAGCGCCCGGGAGTCTCCTGCGCGACAGTACTTC CASARESPARQYF
TRBJ1-2 TRBV10-3 - - TGTGCCATCAGTGAGGACGGGAACTATGGCTACACCTTC CAISEDGNYGYTF
TRBJ2-7 TRBV5-1 - - TGCGCCAGCAGCTCGGGGGACTTCCACGAGCAGTACTTC CASSSGDFHEQYF
TRBJ2-3 TRBV4-3 - - TGCGCCAGCAGCCAAGCCGGTAGCACAGATACGCAGTATTTT CASSQAGSTDTQYF
TRBJ2-3 TRBV25-1 - - TGTGCCAGCAGTGAATATGGGGGGCGCACAGATACGCAGTATTTT CASSEYGGRTDTQYF
TRBJ2-5 TRBV30 - - TGTGCCTGGAGTGTGATCGTAGGGGAAGAGACCCAGTACTTC CAWSVIVGEETQYF
TRBJ1-2 TRBV5-1 - - TGCGCCAGCACCCCCTCTACCGGTGTGAGCTATGGCTACACCTTC CASTPSTGVSYGYTF
TRBJ1-2 TRBV4-1 - - TGCGCCAGCAGCCAAGATGGGGCAGGGAAGAGCTATGGCTACACCTTC CASSQDGAGKSYGYTF
TRBJ2-1 TRBV7-2 few TRBD2 TGTGCCAGCAGCCGGGGGGGCGGGATAGGTGAGCAGTTCTTC CASSRGGGIGEQFF
TRBJ1-1 TRBV30 - - TGTGCCTGGAGTGTATCAGGCGGATCGGCTTTCTTT CAWSVSGGSAFF
TRBJ2-5 TRBV28 - - TGTGCCAGCAGCTCATCGGACGGGAAAGAGACCCAGTACTTC CASSSSDGKETQYF
TRBJ2-3 TRBV13 few TRBD2 TGTGCCAGCAGCGTAAGGCGGGAGAACGCAGATACGCAGTATTTT CASSVRRENADTQYF
TRBJ2-6 TRBV9 few TRBD2 TGTGCCAGCAGCGTAGGCGGACTAGCGGGAAGCTCTGGGGCCAACGTCCTGACTTTC CASSVGGLAGSSGANVLTF
TRBJ2-7 TRBV10-3 - - TGTGCCATCAAGGAGGATCCTCCTCTCGAGCAGTACTTC CAIKEDPPLEQYF
TRBJ1-4 TRBV15 - TRBD1 TGTGCCACCAGCAGAGTCCAGGGGGCTGGAGAAAAACTGTTTTTT CATSRVQGAGEKLFF
TRBJ2-5 TRBV15 - TRBD1 TGTGCCACCAGCAGAGGAGAGGGGGCCCAAGAGACCCAGTACTTC CATSRGEGAQETQYF
TRBJ2-1 TRBV5-6 - - TGTGCCAGCAGCTTCGGTTACACTGGCAATGAGCAGTTCTTC CASSFGYTGNEQFF
TRBJ2-6 TRBV4-2 - - TGTGCCAGCAGCCAAGATTTCGGGTCCGGGGCCAACGTCCTGACTTTC CASSQDFGSGANVLTF
TRBJ2-5 TRBV4-3 - - TGCGCCAGCAGCCAAGTTTTGAGGACTATCCAGAAGAGACAAGAGACCCAGTACTTC CASSQVLRTIQKRQETQYF
TRBJ2-6 TRBV28 - TRBD1 TGTGCCAGCAGCCCTGGGACAGCCGGGGCCAACGTCCTGACTTTC CASSPGTAGANVLTF
TRBJ2-7 TRBV4-2 - - TGTGCAGCCCAGAGGGACTCTGGCTCTCCCTACGAGCAGTACTTC CAAQRDSGSPYEQYF